These 26 T cell receptor beta chains came from one sample sequenced in a study of cytomegalovirus exposure and HLA in healthy donors. The repertoire was sequenced with immunoSEQ multiplex PCR; TCRdb's copy has only in-frame clones and lacks some. The sample lists 200,000 to 250,000 clones, over 75% occurring once. The sample consisted of PBMCs. The receptor source for this set is a woman aged 18-29 years in good health and CMV-seropositive.

The chain carries TRBV28 and TRBJ1-2; D not resolved. The V gene's germline CDR1 is MDHEN and CDR2 SYDVKM. V was trimmed by 6 bases and J by 10 bases, leaving 18 bases between them. This CDR3 is 13 amino acids long. The CDR3 region is CASRLPGSSDYTF. In DNA form, the CDR3 reads TGTGCCAGCAGGCTCCCGGGAAGCTCTGACTACACCTTC.

The chain employs TRBV29-1 and TRBJ2-5; no reliable D call. This CDR3 spans 10 amino acids. Germline CDR1 is SQVTM and CDR2 is ANQGSEA. The CDR3 DNA is TGCATGGCTTATCAAGAGACCCAGTACTTC. Protein: CMAYQETQYF.

The J gene is TRBJ2-2, the V gene TRBV6-5, with 8 positions matching TRBD2. Germline loops: CDR1 MNHEY, CDR2 SVGAGI. The J segment lost 4 bases and the V segment lost 0 bases, leaving 1 base of the junction unmatched. The CDR3 is made up of 15 amino acids. As DNA, the CDR3 is TGTGCCAGCAGTTACTCACGGGAGGGCACCGGGGAGCTGTTTTTT. This translates into CASSYSREGTGELFF.

This clone was seen only once. The chain links TRBV30 to TRBJ2-3; 7 positions agree with TRBD2. V lost 3 bases to trimming and J lost 4 bases; unmatched junction nucleotides: 10. The CDR3 has 15 amino acids. Germline CDR1 and CDR2: GTSNPN and SVGIG (reference sequence). The CDR3 region has the DNA TGTGCCTGGAGCGGAGCCACGGGGGGTGCAGATACGCAGTATTTT. Translating gives CAWSGATGGADTQYF.

The genes are TRBV28 and TRBJ2-1; 10 positions match TRBD2. Trimming cost V 5 bases and J 0 bases; bases outside gene matches: 4. The CDR3 totals 16 residues. The V gene's germline CDR1 is MDHEN and CDR2 SYDVKM. CDR3 bases: TGTGCCAGCAGTCGGACTAGCGGAAGCTCCTACAATGAGCAGTTCTTC. This encodes CASSRTSGSSYNEQFF.

The V call is TRBV6-1, the J call TRBJ2-7; D uncertain. Germline V gives CDR1 MNHNS, CDR2 SASEGT. V gave up 7 bases and J gave up 1 base, with 14 bases separating them. The CDR3 consists of 14 residues. CDR3: CASKYGPSSYEQYF. In DNA form, the CDR3 reads TGTGCCAGCAAGTACGGTCCTTCTTCCTACGAGCAGTACTTC.

The rearrangement uses TRBV18 and TRBJ2-3; TRBD1 aligns across 8 bases. V dropped 1 base and J dropped 6; count of bases not matched to a gene: 9. Germline lookup yields CDR1 KGHSH and CDR2 LQKENI. CDR3 size: 16 residues. This chain's CDR3 is CASSPRTGHTRDTQYF. CDR3 DNA: TGTGCCAGCTCACCACGGACAGGGCATACTAGGGATACGCAGTATTTT.

This clone was recorded only once. The chain has TRBV7-4 and TRBJ2-7; possible D gene TRBD1, 5 bases. The CDR3 contains 14 residues. Germline loops: CDR1 SGHVT, CDR2 SQSDAQ. Trimming pared 1 base from V and 10 bases from J, leaving 17 bases between. The CDR3: CASSLVRQGTSQYF. The CDR3 nucleotides are TGTGCCAGCAGCTTAGTCAGGCAGGGTACATCCCAGTACTTC.

The rearrangement joins TRBV30 to TRBJ1-3, with D unresolved. V dropped 6 bases and J dropped 0 bases, with 12 bases sitting between them. The CDR3 loop spans 14 amino acids. From germline, CDR1 is GTSNPN and CDR2 SVGIG (reference sequence). CDR3 DNA: TGTGCCTGTGACACACTGAGCTCTGGAAACACCATATATTTT. Its translation: CACDTLSSGNTIYF.

This chain joins TRBV7-8 and TRBJ2-3; TRBD2 agrees at 10 bases. Germline CDR1 reads SGHVS; CDR2 reads FQNEAQ. After removal of 1 base from V and 0 bases from J, the junction contained 4 bases not matched to a gene. This CDR3 has 17 residues. CDR3: CASSLEGLAISTDTQYF. CDR3 nucleotide sequence: TGTGCCAGCAGCTTAGAGGGACTAGCGATAAGCACAGATACGCAGTATTTT.

The chain is built from TRBV27 and TRBJ1-5, with TRBD1 as a possible D gene (5 bases). Between the trimmed V and J ends, which lost 3 bases and 4 bases, there was a span of 10 bases. Germline-derived CDR1 and CDR2 are MNHEY and SMNVEV (reference sequence). CDR3 size: 14 residues. The CDR3 sequence is CASSFGGINQPQHF. The CDR3 nucleotides read TGTGCCAGCAGTTTCGGGGGGATTAATCAGCCCCAGCATTTT.

The chain's CDR3 is CASSLSRGEQYF. In DNA form, the CDR3 reads TGTGCCAGCAGCTTGAGTCGGGGCGAGCAGTACTTC. The chain joins TRBV7-6 to TRBJ2-7; weak D call: TRBD2 (5 bases). The CDR3 runs 12 residues. Trimming took off 3 bases at V and 6 bases at J, with 9 bases between the two ends. Germline CDR1 is SGHVS and CDR2 is FNYEAQ.

In this sample, this clone turned up a few times. This sequence joins TRBV15 and TRBJ2-1; 8 bases are shared with TRBD2. V shed 4 bases, J shed 8 bases, and the junction held 10 bases outside the gene matches. The germline CDR1 and CDR2 sequences are LNHNV and YYDKDF (reference sequence). The CDR3 has 15 amino acids. The CDR3, as DNA: TGTGCCACCAGCAAAGCAGCGGGAGTTTCCGATGAGCAGTTCTTC. Its translation is CATSKAAGVSDEQFF.

This chain joins TRBV9 and TRBJ2-2; 13 bases agree with TRBD2. J gave up 0 bases and V 6 bases, and 11 bases lay outside the gene matches. The CDR3 is 19 amino acids. The germline V gene encodes CDR1 SGDLS and CDR2 YYNGEE. The CDR3 DNA reads TGTGCCAGCACCCGACCGGGACTAGCGGGGCTCGCGAACACCGGGGAGCTGTTTTTT. Amino acid sequence: CASTRPGLAGLANTGELFF.

This clone has only a few counts. The J gene is TRBJ1-1, the V gene TRBV30; tentatively, D is TRBD1 (6 bases). CDR1 is GTSNPN, CDR2 SVGIG, per germline (reference sequence). Trimming shortened V by 3 bases and J by 0 bases, and 8 bases separated the two germline ends. The CDR3 runs to 13 residues. The CDR3 loop reads CAWRGQLNTEAFF. The CDR3 DNA is TGTGCCTGGAGAGGACAGTTGAACACTGAAGCTTTCTTT.

The chain combines TRBV9 with TRBJ1-3, with D tentatively TRBD1 (6 bases). With 0 bases removed from V and 0 bases from J, the gap between germline ends came to 13 bases. The CDR3 is 17 amino acids. In germline, CDR1 is SGDLS, CDR2 YYNGEE. As DNA, the CDR3 is TGTGCCAGCAGCGTAGGTGGACAGCTCGTCTCTGGAAACACCATATATTTT. Protein sequence: CASSVGGQLVSGNTIYF.

The chain is built from TRBV7-9 and TRBJ1-5; TRBD1 aligns across 8 bases. CDR3 length: 16 amino acids. Germline CDR1 and CDR2: SEHNR and FQNEAQ (reference sequence). Trimming at V came to 0 bases and at J to 3 bases, leaving 4 bases not matched to a gene. This CDR3 reads CASSLAPTGVNQPQHF. The CDR3 DNA reads TGTGCCAGCAGCTTAGCGCCGACAGGGGTCAATCAGCCCCAGCATTTT.

This clone was seen once. CDR3 protein: CASSPRTSGNYNEQFF. In DNA, the CDR3 is TGTGCCAGCAGCCCTCGAACTAGCGGGAATTACAATGAGCAGTTCTTC. The rearrangement joins TRBV6-6 to TRBJ2-1, with TRBD2 matching 10 bases. Trimming cost V 6 bases and J 4 bases; bases outside gene matches: 9. The germline CDR1 and CDR2 sequences are MNHNY and SVGAGI (reference sequence). The CDR3 covers 16 residues.

The chain combines TRBV28 with TRBJ1-2, with a possible D match to TRBD1 (5 bases). V shed 5 bases and J shed 8 bases, with 9 bases lying between them. In germline, CDR1 is MDHEN, CDR2 SYDVKM. The CDR3 has 11 residues. CDR3 in DNA: TGTGCCAGCAGTAACAGGTTAGGCTACACCTTC. This gives the protein CASSNRLGYTF.

This chain links TRBV27 with TRBJ2-7, with 7 nucleotides matching TRBD2. The length of the CDR3 is 14 residues. J was trimmed by 2 bases and V by 6 bases; bases with no gene match: 7. Germline values: CDR1 MNHEY, CDR2 SMNVEV (reference sequence). The CDR3: CASSPLAATYEQYF. CDR3 coding DNA: TGTGCCAGCAGCCCCCTAGCGGCTACCTACGAGCAGTACTTC.

This clone turned up a few times. The CDR3 here is CASSYTGGENEQYF. CDR3 DNA: TGCGCCAGCAGCTACACAGGGGGAGAGAACGAGCAGTACTTC. The chain carries TRBV5-1 and TRBJ2-7; 8 bases are shared with TRBD1. CDR1 and CDR2 from the germline V gene are SGHRS and YFSETQ. This CDR3 spans 14 amino acids. The ends lost 3 bases at V and 5 bases at J; junction bases unmatched: 7.

This clone has just one count. The genes are TRBV10-3 and TRBJ1-1, with TRBD1 as a possible D gene (5 bases). V gave up 2 bases and J gave up 0 bases, with 7 bases separating them. The CDR3 totals 14 residues. Germline CDR1 and CDR2: ENHRY and SYGVKD. The CDR3 DNA sequence: TGTGCCATCAGTGAGGGGGGGATGAACACTGAAGCTTTCTTT. Residues: CAISEGGMNTEAFF.

The genes are TRBV6-6 and TRBJ1-1; a possible D gene is TRBD1 (6 bases). V gave up 6 bases and J gave up 5 bases, with 16 bases separating them. This CDR3 spans 14 amino acids. Looked up from germline, CDR1 is MNHNY and CDR2 is SVGAGI (reference sequence). In nucleotides, the CDR3 is TGTGCCAGCAGACGCCAGGGGTCTGAGACTGAAGCTTTCTTT. Translated, it gives CASRRQGSETEAFF.

V is TRBV10-3 and J is TRBJ1-3, with TRBD1 identical over 8 bases. This CDR3 is 14 amino acids long. The germline V gene encodes CDR1 ENHRY and CDR2 SYGVKD. V dropped 3 bases and J dropped 5; count of bases not matched to a gene: 3. The CDR3 nucleotides are TGTGCCATCAGTGACACAGGGGGGAGAAACACCATATATTTT. It specifies CAISDTGGRNTIYF.

The gene calls are TRBV5-1 and TRBJ1-1, with a possible D match to TRBD1 (5 bases). The CDR3 totals 13 residues. Germline lookup yields CDR1 SGHRS and CDR2 YFSETQ. V lost 4 bases, J lost 12 bases, and 19 bases lay in between. CDR3 sequence (DNA): TGCGCCAGCAGCGGGGGGTGGAGGACATCAACTTTCTTT. Its protein product is CASSGGWRTSTFF.

This clone appeared a single time. The chain uses TRBV9 and TRBJ2-1; 8 bases are a match to TRBD1. The CDR3 has 15 amino acids. Germline lookup yields CDR1 SGDLS and CDR2 YYNGEE. J lost 2 bases, V lost 4 bases, and 5 bases had no gene match. The CDR3 sequence: CASSPLDRAYNEQFF. CDR3 sequence (DNA): TGTGCCAGCAGCCCATTGGACAGGGCCTACAATGAGCAGTTCTTC. The full variable domain, completed using reference TRBV9 and TRBJ2-1, is DSGVTQTPKHLITATGQRVTLRCSPRSGDLSVYWYQQSLDQGLQFLIQYYNGEERAKGNILERFSAQQFPDLHSELNLSSLELGDSALYFCASSPLDRAYNEQFFGPGTRLTVL.